What follows describes a single T cell receptor beta chain. These data are taken from a study of blood T cell repertoires in COVID-19. Study as a whole: Acute and convalescent COVID-19 specimens originated in the United States, Italy and Spain. T cells, B-cell-depleted T cells, or PBMCs provided the cDNA or gDNA that served as material.

TCRdb's copy holds only in-frame clones and misses some; the assay was immunoSEQ multiplex PCR. Here the sample spans hundreds of thousands of clones, more than 80% being singletons. Trimming cost V 4 bases and J 5 bases; bases outside gene matches: 6. The CDR3 is 14 amino acids. The germline CDR1 and CDR2 sequences are LNHNV and YYDKDF (reference sequence). The study recruited people aged about 18 to 95 years across approximately 25 US areas. Cohort allocation depended upon clinical history that participants reported. The chain employs TRBV15 and TRBJ2-5; 8 positions match TRBD1. The clonotype comes from a man between 50 and 59 years old who had been exposed to COVID-19. The sample was PBMCs or T cells enriched from blood (not recorded which). CDR3 amino acids: CATSTRQGRETQYF. The CDR3 DNA is TGTGCCACCAGCACTCGACAGGGGAGGGAGACCCAGTACTTC.